One and the same sample provided the 21 T cell receptor beta chains below, sequenced in a study of blood T cells in healthy people across ages. PCR was performed a second time for 7 to 11 cycles using a sample-barcoded 5' primer and a J-beta primer mix. Each CDR3 protein gets one entry after TCRdb re-called the 5' RACE reads with MiXCR. The table records 2 million or so distinct CDR3 sequences, less than 50% of them present only once. The specimen sequenced was blood. These receptors were taken from a woman between 35 and 50 years old in good health.

This clonotype was counted between two and nine times. The J gene is TRBJ2-4, the V gene TRBV24-1, with D perhaps being TRBD1 or TRBD2 (5 bases each). The germline CDR1 and CDR2 sequences are KGHDR and SFDVKD. CDR3 length: 15 amino acids. V dropped 4 bases and J dropped 13 bases, with 22 bases sitting between them. CDR3 sequence: CATSESGPYGGEQYF. DNA of the CDR3: TGTGCCACCAGTGAGTCGGGACCCTACGGCGGTGAGCAGTACTTC.

The rearrangement links TRBV2 to TRBJ2-5, with TRBD1 identical over 9 bases. The CDR3 is 14 amino acids. After removal of 7 bases from V and 1 base from J, the junction contained 4 bases not matched to a gene. Germline CDR1 reads SNHLY; CDR2 reads FYNNEI. CDR3: CASKGQGIQETQYF. The CDR3 nucleotides are TGTGCCAGCAAGGGACAGGGCATCCAAGAGACCCAGTACTTC.

The chain has TRBV5-1 and TRBJ2-1, with 10 bases identical to TRBD1. In germline, CDR1 is SGHRS, CDR2 YFSETQ. CDR3 length equals 17 residues. The junction had 7 bases not matched to a gene; V was cut back by 0 bases and J by 4 bases. The CDR3 bases are TGCGCCAGCAGCTTGGTCGGGACAGGGGTAAAATACAATGAGCAGTTCTTC. It is translated as CASSLVGTGVKYNEQFF.

The chain joins TRBV6-5 to TRBJ2-1; D may match TRBD1 or TRBD2 (5 bases each). The V gene lost 6 bases and the J gene lost 0 bases, with 15 bases spanning the gap. CDR1 and CDR2 from the germline V gene are MNHEY and SVGAGI. The CDR3 runs to 16 residues. The CDR3 coding sequence is TGTGCCAGCAGCTACACGGGGACCGGCTCCTACAATGAGCAGTTCTTC. Translating gives CASSYTGTGSYNEQFF.

A word on this clonotype: Germline is not matched at one junction end, which may reflect a read error. V gene TRBV20-1 combines with J gene TRBJ2-5; TRBD2 might be the D (5 bases). The CDR3 covers 14 residues. The germline V gene has CDR1 DFQATT and CDR2 SNEGSKA (reference sequence). The CDR3 reads CSARDSARKETQYF. The CDR3 DNA follows: TGCAGTGCCAGAGATAGCGCGAGGAAAGAGACCCAGTACTTC.

With respect to this clonotype: Germline and junction disagree at one end, which may indicate a read error. This chain connects TRBV29-1 to TRBJ2-5; D remains unclear. Per germline, CDR1 SQVTM and CDR2 ANQGSEA. The CDR3 consists of 11 residues. In DNA form, the CDR3 reads TGCAGCAGAAGAAACCAGGAGACCCAGTACTTC. This encodes CSRRNQETQYF.

The chain has TRBV5-1 and TRBJ1-2, with D maybe TRBD1 (6 bases). Trimming removed 2 bases at V and 6 bases at J, with 14 bases between. The CDR3 sequence is 14 residues long. Germline V gene lookup returns CDR1 SGHRS and CDR2 YFSETQ. The CDR3 nucleotides are TGCGCCAGCAGCTTAGGGGGGGCGCGGGATGGCTACACCTTC. This codes for CASSLGGARDGYTF.

The chain recombines TRBV25-1 with TRBJ1-1; D ambiguous. The V gene's germline CDR1 is MGHDK and CDR2 SYGVNS. V dropped 1 base and J dropped 0 bases, with 9 bases sitting between them. The CDR3 runs 15 residues. The CDR3 sequence is CASSELVGVNTEAFF. The DNA for the CDR3 is TGTGCCAGCAGTGAATTGGTCGGGGTGAACACTGAAGCTTTCTTT. The whole variable domain, remainder taken from reference TRBV25-1 and TRBJ1-1, is EADIYQTPRYLVIGTGKKITLECSQTMGHDKMYWYQQDPGMELHLIHYSYGVNSTEKGDLSSESTVSRIRTEHFPLTLESARPSHTSQYLCASSELVGVNTEAFFGQGTRLTVV.

The gene calls are TRBV20-1 and TRBJ1-2, with D uncertain. CDR3 length: 15 residues. V was trimmed by 0 bases and J by 5 bases, leaving 16 bases between them. CDR1 DFQATT and CDR2 SNEGSKA come from the germline V gene (reference sequence). The CDR3 loop is CSAREGSLRLYGYTF. In nucleotides, the CDR3 is TGCAGTGCTAGAGAGGGGTCTTTAAGGCTTTATGGCTACACCTTC.

As regards this clonotype: The junction does not match germline at one end; this may be a read error. The rearrangement links TRBV4-1 to TRBJ2-1, with TRBD1 matching 7 bases. Germline V gene data show CDR1 as MGHRA and CDR2 as YSYEKL. CDR3 length: 15 amino acids. CDR3 DNA sequence: TGCGCCAACAGCCAAGTAGGGGGCCGTAAGAATGAGCAGTTCTTC. Translating gives CANSQVGGRKNEQFF.

This clonotype showed up just a few times. The rearrangement links TRBV4-2 to TRBJ2-1, with D tentatively TRBD2 (6 bases). Germline values: CDR1 LGHNA, CDR2 YNFKEQ. The ends were cut back, 4 bases at V and 4 bases at J, with 11 bases in the middle. The CDR3 totals 14 residues. This CDR3 reads CASSPRDLYNEQFF. The CDR3 DNA reads as TGTGCCAGCAGCCCACGGGACTTGTACAATGAGCAGTTCTTC.

This sequence joins TRBV6-5 and TRBJ2-1; a possible D gene is TRBD1 (6 bases). The CDR3 length is 16 residues. The germline V gene has CDR1 MNHEY and CDR2 SVGAGI. Trimming pared 4 bases from V and 2 bases from J, leaving 15 bases between. In nucleotides, the CDR3 is TGTGCCAGCAGTTCCCAAACGGGACACCCCTACAATGAGCAGTTCTTC. This sequence encodes CASSSQTGHPYNEQFF.

V is TRBV4-1 and J is TRBJ1-1; 8 positions agree with TRBD1. Germline V gene data show CDR1 as MGHRA and CDR2 as YSYEKL. This CDR3 spans 16 amino acids. V trimming: 1 base; J trimming: 3 bases; junction bases outside the gene matches: 7. CDR3 DNA: TGCGCCAGCAGCCAAGTGACAGGGGTTCGGTACACTGAAGCTTTCTTT. Translated: CASSQVTGVRYTEAFF.

The chain couples TRBV24-1 to TRBJ2-1; TRBD1 matches 7 bases. The length of the CDR3 is 16 residues. The germline V gene encodes CDR1 KGHDR and CDR2 SFDVKD. V shed 5 bases, J shed 5 bases, and the junction held 11 bases outside the gene matches. The CDR3 sequence: CATSGTGTASHNEQFF. The DNA for the CDR3 is TGTGCCACCAGTGGAACCGGGACAGCTTCCCACAATGAGCAGTTCTTC.

The chain is built from TRBV6-5 and TRBJ2-1; D tentatively reads TRBD1 or TRBD2 (5 bases each). The CDR3 length is 15 residues. Trimming cost V 5 bases and J 7 bases, with 18 bases left between them. Germline V lookup: CDR1 MNHEY, CDR2 SVGAGI. CDR3 DNA sequence: TGTGCCAGCAGTGGGACCACACTTCGAAGAAATGAGCAGTTCTTC. It encodes CASSGTTLRRNEQFF.

The rearrangement links TRBV12-5 to TRBJ2-1, with 12 bases aligning to TRBD2. V shed 6 bases and J 7 bases; nucleotides not matched to a gene: 7. Germline V gene lookup returns CDR1 LGHNT and CDR2 FRNRAP. CDR3 length equals 15 residues. In DNA, the CDR3 is TGTGCTAGTGGGGAGGGCGGACTAGCGGGGAATGAGCAGTTCTTC. Its protein is CASGEGGLAGNEQFF.

A few counts support this clonotype. The junction departs from the called germline gene at one end, perhaps through a read error. The chain has TRBV12-3 or TRBV12-4 and TRBJ2-5; D is ambiguous. The CDR3 length is 16 residues. The DNA of the CDR3 is TGTGCCAGCAGTTTCGGGTCCAGGACGGTCCAAGGGACCCAGTACTTC. Amino acid sequence: CASSFGSRTVQGTQYF.

J is TRBJ2-3 and V is TRBV7-2; D ambiguous. V gave up 5 bases and J gave up 6 bases, with 9 bases separating them. The CDR3 has 12 amino acids. Germline V CDR1 and CDR2: SGHTA, FQGNSA. In nucleotides, the CDR3 is TGTGCCAGCAGCGTGATGCCGGATACGCAGTATTTT. This encodes CASSVMPDTQYF.

V usage is TRBV6-5 and J usage is TRBJ1-2; TRBD1 is a possible D gene (5 bases). V lost 0 bases and J 7 bases, leaving 15 bases between the germline ends. Germline V gene data show CDR1 as MNHEY and CDR2 as SVGAGI. This CDR3 is built from 15 residues. CDR3 protein: CASSYSDRAGRGYTF. CDR3 DNA sequence: TGTGCCAGCAGTTACTCGGACCGGGCAGGGCGTGGCTACACCTTC.

In its sample, this clonotype was seen a few times. This chain links TRBV6-2 or TRBV6-3 with TRBJ2-6; perhaps TRBD2 as D (5 bases). The germline CDR1 and CDR2 sequences are MNHEY and SVGEGT. CDR3 size: 16 residues. V shed 4 bases and J shed 4 bases, with 14 bases lying between them. The CDR3 nucleotides read TGTGCCAGCAGTTTGCTTTGGGGAGACGGGGCCAACGTCCTGACTTTC. Translating it yields CASSLLWGDGANVLTF.

The V gene is TRBV7-2, the J gene TRBJ2-1; a possible D gene is TRBD1 (5 bases). The V and J ends lost 5 bases and 5 bases respectively, with 13 bases between them. CDR3 length: 14 residues. The germline V gene encodes CDR1 SGHTA and CDR2 FQGNSA. The CDR3 loop is CASSPRQPNNEQFF. CDR3 nucleotides: TGTGCCAGCAGCCCGAGACAGCCAAACAATGAGCAGTTCTTC.